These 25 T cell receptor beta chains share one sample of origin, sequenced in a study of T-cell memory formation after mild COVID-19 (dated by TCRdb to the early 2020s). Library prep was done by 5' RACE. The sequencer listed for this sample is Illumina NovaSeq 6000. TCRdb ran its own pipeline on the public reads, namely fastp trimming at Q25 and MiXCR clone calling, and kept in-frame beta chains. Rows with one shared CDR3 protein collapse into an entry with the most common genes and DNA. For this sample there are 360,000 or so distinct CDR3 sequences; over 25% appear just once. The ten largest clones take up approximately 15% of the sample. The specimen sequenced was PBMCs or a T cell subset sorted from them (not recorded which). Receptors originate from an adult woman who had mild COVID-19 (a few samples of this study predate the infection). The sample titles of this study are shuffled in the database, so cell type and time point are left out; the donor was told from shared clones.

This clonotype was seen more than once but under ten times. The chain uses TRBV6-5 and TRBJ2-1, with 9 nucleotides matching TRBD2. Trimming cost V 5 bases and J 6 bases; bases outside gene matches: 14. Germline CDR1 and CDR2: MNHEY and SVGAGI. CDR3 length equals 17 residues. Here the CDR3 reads CASSPRTAGGRGNEQFF. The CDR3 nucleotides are TGTGCCAGCAGTCCTCGGACAGCGGGAGGACGGGGCAATGAGCAGTTCTTC.

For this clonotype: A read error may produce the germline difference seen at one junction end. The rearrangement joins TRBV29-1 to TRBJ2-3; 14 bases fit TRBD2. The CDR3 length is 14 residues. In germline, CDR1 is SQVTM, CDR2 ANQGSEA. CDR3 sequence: CSVGLAGAPDPQYF. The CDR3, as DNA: TGCAGCGTGGGACTAGCGGGAGCTCCAGATCCGCAGTATTTT.

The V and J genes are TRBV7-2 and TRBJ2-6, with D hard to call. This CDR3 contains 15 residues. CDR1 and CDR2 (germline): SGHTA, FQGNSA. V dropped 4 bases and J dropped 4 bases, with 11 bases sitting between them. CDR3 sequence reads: CASSSRISGANVLTF. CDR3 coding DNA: TGTGCCAGCAGCTCTCGGATTTCAGGGGCCAACGTCCTGACTTTC.

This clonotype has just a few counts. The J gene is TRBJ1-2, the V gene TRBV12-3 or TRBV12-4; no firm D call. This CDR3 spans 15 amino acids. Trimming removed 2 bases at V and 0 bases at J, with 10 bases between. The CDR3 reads CASSLSTMTNYGYTF. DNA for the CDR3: TGTGCCAGCAGTTTATCTACGATGACTAACTATGGCTACACCTTC.

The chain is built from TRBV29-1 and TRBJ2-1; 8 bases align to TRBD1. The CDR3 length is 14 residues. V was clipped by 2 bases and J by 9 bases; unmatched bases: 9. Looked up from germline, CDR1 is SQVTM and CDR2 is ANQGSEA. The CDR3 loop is CSVEQGAGLVEQFF. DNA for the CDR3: TGCAGCGTTGAACAGGGGGCAGGTTTAGTTGAGCAGTTCTTC.

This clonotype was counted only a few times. The CDR3, as DNA: TGTGCCACCAGCCCGGACACTGTCTACGAGCAGTACTTC. As protein: CATSPDTVYEQYF. The gene calls are TRBV15 and TRBJ2-7, with D maybe TRBD1 (5 bases). Germline CDR1 reads LNHNV; CDR2 reads YYDKDF (reference sequence). Trimming cost V 5 bases and J 3 bases, with 11 bases left between them. The CDR3 contains 13 residues.

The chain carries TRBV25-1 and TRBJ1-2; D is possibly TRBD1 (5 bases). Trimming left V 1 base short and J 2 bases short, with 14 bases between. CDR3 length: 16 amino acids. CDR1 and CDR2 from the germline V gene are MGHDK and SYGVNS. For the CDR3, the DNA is TGTGCCAGCAGTGAATCCTCTCAACAGGAGAACTATGGCTACACCTTC. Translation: CASSESSQQENYGYTF.

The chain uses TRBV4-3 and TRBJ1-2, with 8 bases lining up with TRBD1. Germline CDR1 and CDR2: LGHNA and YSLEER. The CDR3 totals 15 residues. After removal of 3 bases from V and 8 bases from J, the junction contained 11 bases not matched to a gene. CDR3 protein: CASSQARAGGHGYTF. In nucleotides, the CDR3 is TGCGCCAGCAGCCAGGCCCGAGCAGGGGGCCACGGCTACACCTTC.

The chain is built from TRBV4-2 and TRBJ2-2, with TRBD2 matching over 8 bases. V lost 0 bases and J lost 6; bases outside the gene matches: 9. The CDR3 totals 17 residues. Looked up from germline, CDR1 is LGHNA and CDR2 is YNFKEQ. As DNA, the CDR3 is TGTGCCAGCAGCCAAGATCTGGGGACTAGAATTTCCGGGGAGCTGTTTTTT. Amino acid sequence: CASSQDLGTRISGELFF.

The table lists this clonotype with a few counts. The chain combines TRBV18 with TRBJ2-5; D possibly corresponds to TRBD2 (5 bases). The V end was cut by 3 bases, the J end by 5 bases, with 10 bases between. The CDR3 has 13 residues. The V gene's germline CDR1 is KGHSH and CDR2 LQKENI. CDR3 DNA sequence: TGTGCCAGCTCACCCGGACTGCGGGAGACCCAGTACTTC. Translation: CASSPGLRETQYF.

This CDR3 is CAIPFLSSGGAADTQYF. The CDR3 region has the DNA TGTGCCATCCCTTTCCTCAGTAGCGGGGGGGCCGCAGATACGCAGTATTTT. The chain employs TRBV7-2 and TRBJ2-3; 11 bases line up with TRBD2. Germline V gives CDR1 SGHTA, CDR2 FQGNSA. There are 17 residues in the CDR3. V lost 10 bases to trimming and J lost 4 bases; unmatched junction nucleotides: 16.

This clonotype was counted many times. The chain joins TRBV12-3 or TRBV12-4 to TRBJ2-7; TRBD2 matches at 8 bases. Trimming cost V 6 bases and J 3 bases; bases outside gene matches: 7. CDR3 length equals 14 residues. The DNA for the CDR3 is TGTGCCAGCAGGCCCGGAGGGACTAGCTACGAGCAGTACTTC. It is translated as CASRPGGTSYEQYF.

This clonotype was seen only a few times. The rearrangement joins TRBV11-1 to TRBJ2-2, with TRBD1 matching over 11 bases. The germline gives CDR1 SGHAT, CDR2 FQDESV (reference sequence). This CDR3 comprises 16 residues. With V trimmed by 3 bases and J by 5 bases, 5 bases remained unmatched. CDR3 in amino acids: CASSFTGTGGTGELFF. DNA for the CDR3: TGTGCCAGCAGCTTCACCGGGACAGGGGGGACCGGGGAGCTGTTTTTT.

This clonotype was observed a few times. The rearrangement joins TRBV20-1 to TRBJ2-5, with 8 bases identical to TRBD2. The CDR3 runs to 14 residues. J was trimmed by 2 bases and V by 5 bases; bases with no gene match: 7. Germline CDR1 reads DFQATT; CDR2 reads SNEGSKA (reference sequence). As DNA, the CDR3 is TGCAGTGCTGTATTAGCGGGGAGGCAAGAGACCCAGTACTTC. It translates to CSAVLAGRQETQYF.

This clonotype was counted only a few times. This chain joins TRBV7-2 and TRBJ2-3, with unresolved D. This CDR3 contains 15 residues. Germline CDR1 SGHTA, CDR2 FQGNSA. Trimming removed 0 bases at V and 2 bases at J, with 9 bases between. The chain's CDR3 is CASSLAPKNTDTQYF. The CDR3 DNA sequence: TGTGCCAGCAGCTTAGCCCCCAAAAACACAGATACGCAGTATTTT.

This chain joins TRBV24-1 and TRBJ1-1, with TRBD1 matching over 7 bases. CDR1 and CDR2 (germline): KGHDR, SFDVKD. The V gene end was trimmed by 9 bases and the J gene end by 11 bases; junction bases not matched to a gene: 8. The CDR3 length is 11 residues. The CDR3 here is CATQDREEAFF. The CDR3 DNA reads TGTGCCACCCAAGACAGGGAGGAGGCTTTCTTT.

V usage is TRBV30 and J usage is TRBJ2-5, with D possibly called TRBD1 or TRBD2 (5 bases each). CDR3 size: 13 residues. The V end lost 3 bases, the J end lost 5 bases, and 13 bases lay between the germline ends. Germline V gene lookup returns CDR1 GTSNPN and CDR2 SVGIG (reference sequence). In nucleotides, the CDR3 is TGTGCCTGGAGACAGGCTTGGGGGGAGACCCAGTACTTC. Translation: CAWRQAWGETQYF.

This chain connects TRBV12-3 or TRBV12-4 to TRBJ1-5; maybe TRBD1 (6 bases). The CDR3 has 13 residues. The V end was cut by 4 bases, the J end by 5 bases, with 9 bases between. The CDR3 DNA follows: TGTGCCAGCAGTTCCCACAGGGATCAGCCCCAGCATTTT. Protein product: CASSSHRDQPQHF.

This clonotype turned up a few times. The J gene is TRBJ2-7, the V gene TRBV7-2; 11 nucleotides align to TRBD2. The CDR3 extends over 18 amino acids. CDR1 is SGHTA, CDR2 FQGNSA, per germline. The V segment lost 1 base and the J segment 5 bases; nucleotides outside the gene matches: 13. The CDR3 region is CASSLELAGVLTPHEQYF. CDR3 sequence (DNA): TGTGCCAGCAGCTTAGAACTAGCGGGAGTGTTAACCCCCCACGAGCAGTACTTC.

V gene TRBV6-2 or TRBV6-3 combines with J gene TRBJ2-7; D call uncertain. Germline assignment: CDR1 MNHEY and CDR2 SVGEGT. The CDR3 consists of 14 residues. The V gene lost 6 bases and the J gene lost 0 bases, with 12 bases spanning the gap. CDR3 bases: TGTGCCAGCAGCAACGGGTATAGCTCCTACGAGCAGTACTTC. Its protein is CASSNGYSSYEQYF.

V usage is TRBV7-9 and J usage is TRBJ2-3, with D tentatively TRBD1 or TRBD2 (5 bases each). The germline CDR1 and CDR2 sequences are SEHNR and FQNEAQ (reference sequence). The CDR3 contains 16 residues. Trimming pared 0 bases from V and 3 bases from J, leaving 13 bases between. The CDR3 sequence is CASSLAQGEWTDTQYF. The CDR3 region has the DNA TGTGCCAGCAGCTTAGCCCAAGGGGAGTGGACAGATACGCAGTATTTT.

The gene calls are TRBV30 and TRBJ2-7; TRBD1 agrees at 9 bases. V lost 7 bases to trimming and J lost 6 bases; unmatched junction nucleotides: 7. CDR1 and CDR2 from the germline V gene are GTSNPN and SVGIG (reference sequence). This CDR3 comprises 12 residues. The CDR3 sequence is CALDRGGGEQYF. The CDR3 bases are TGTGCCTTGGACAGGGGTGGGGGCGAGCAGTACTTC. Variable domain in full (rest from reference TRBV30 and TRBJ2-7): SQTIHQWPATLVQPVGSPLSLECTVEGTSNPNLYWYRQAAGRGLQLLFYSVGIGQISSEVPQNLSASRPQDRQFILSSKKLLLSDSGFYLCALDRGGGEQYFGPGTRLTVT.

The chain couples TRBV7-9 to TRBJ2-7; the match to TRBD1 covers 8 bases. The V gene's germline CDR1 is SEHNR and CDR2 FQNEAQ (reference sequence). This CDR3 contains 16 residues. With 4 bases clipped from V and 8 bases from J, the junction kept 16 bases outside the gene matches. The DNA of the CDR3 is TGTGCCAGCAGCTCGGACGGAACCGGGACAGGTGTCAAGCAGTACTTC. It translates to CASSSDGTGTGVKQYF.

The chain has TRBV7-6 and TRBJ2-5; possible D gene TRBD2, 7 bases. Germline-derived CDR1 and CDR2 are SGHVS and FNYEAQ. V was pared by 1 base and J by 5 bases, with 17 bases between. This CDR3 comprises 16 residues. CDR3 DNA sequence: TGTGCCAGCAGCTTAGGGTGGCGGGGGCAGAGGGAGACCCAGTACTTC. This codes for CASSLGWRGQRETQYF.

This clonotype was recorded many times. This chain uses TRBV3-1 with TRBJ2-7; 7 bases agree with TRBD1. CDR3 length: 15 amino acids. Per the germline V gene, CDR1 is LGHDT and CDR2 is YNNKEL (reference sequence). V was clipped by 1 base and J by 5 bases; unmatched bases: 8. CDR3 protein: CASSQGIRTGDEQYF. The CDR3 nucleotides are TGTGCCAGCAGCCAAGGAATCCGCACAGGGGACGAGCAGTACTTC.